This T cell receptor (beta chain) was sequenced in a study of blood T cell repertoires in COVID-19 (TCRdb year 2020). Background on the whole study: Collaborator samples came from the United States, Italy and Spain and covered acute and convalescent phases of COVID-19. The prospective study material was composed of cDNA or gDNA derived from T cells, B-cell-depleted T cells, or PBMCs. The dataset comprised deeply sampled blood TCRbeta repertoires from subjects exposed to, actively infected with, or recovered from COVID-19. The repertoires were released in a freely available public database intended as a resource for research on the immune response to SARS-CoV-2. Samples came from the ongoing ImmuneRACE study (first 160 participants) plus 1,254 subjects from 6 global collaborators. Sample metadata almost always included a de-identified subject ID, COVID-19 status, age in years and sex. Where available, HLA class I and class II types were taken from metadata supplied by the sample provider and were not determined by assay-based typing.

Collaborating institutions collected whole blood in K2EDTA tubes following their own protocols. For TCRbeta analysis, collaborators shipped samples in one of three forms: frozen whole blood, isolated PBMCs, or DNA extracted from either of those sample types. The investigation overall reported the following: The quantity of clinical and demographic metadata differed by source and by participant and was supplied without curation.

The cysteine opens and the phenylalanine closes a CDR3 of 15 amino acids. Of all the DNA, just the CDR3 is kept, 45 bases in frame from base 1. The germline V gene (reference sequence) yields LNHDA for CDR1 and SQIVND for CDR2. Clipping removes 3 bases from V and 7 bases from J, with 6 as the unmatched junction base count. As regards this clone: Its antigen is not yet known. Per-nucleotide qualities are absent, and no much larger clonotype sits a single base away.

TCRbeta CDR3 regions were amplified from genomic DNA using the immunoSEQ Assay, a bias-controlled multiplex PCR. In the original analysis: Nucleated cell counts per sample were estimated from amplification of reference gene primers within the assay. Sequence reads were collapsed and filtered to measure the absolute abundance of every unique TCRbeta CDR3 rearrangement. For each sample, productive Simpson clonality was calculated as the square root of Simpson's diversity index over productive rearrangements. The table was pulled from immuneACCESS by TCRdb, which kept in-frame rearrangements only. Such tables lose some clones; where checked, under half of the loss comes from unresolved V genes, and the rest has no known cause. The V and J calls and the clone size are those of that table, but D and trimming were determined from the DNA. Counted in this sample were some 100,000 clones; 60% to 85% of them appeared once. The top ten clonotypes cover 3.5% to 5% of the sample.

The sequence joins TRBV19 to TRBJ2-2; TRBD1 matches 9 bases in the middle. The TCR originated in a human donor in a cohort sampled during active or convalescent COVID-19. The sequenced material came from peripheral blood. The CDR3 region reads CASSIRDRDGGELFF. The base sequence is TGTGCCAGTAGTATCCGGGACAGGGACGGCGGGGAGCTGTTTTTT.